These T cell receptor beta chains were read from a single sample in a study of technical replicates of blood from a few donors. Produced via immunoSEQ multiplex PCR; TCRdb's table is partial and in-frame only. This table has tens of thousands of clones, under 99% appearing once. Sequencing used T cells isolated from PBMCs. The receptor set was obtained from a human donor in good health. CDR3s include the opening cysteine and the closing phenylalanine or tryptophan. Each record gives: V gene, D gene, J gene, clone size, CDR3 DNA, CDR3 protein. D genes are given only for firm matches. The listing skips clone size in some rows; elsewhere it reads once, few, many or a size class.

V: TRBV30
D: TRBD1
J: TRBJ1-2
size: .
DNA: TGTGCCTGGAGAGGGGACAGGGGAAACTATGGCTACACCTTC
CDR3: CAWRGDRGNYGYTF

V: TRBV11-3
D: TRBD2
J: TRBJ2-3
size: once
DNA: TGTGCCAGCGCGTCGGGGACTAGCGGGAATTCAGATACGCAGTATTTT
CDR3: CASASGTSGNSDTQYF

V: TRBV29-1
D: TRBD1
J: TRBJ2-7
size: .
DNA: TGCAGCGTTGATGAGGGGGCCGGCGAGCAGTACTTC
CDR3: CSVDEGAGEQYF

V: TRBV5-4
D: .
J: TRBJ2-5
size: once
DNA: TGTGCCAGCAGCTTGGGTCCAGTATTCGAGACCCAGTACTTC
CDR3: CASSLGPVFETQYF

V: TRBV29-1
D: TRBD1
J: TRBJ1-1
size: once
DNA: TGCAGCGTTGACCTGACAGGGGCCAACACTGAAGCTTTCTTT
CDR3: CSVDLTGANTEAFF

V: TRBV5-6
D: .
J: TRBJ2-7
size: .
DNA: TGTGCCAGCAGCTTGGGGTCAGGGTACGAGCAGTACTTC
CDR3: CASSLGSGYEQYF

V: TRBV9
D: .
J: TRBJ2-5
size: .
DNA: TGTGCCAGCAGCGTAGCTGATTTAGATTCGGAGACCCAGTACTTC
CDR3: CASSVADLDSETQYF

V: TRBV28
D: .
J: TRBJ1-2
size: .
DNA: TGTGCCAGCAGTCAGACTACAGGGCTTGGATGGTATGGCTACACCTTC
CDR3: CASSQTTGLGWYGYTF

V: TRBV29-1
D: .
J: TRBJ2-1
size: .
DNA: TGCAGCGTTGCCGGGTCCTACAATGAGCAGTTCTTC
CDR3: CSVAGSYNEQFF

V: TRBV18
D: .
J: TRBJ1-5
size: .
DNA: TGTGCCAGCTCACGGGAGAATCAGCCCCAGCATTTT
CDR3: CASSRENQPQHF

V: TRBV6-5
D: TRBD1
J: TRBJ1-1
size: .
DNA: TGTGCCAGCAATCCACAGGGGGCAGACACTGAAGCTTTCTTT
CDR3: CASNPQGADTEAFF

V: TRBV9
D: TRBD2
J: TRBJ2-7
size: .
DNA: TGTGCCAGCAGCCCTAGCTTTAGGGGAGGGTACTCCTACGAGCAGTACTTC
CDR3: CASSPSFRGGYSYEQYF

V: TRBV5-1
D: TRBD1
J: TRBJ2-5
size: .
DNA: TGCGCCAGCAGCTTTGAGGGGACAGGAACGGGGACCCAGTACTTC
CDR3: CASSFEGTGTGTQYF

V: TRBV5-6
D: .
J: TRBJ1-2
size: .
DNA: TGTGCCACACTCCCTTACGCCGGAGTTTTAGATGGCTACACCTTC
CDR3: CATLPYAGVLDGYTF

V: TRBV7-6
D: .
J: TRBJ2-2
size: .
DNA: TGTGCCAGCAGACGCGGGACTCTCACCGGGGAGCTGTTTTTT
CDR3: CASRRGTLTGELFF

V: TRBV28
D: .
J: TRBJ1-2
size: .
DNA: TGTGCCAGCAGTTTTTCTGGGGGCTTCTATGGCTACACCTTC
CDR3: CASSFSGGFYGYTF